This entry concerns a single T cell receptor beta chain. The data stem from a study of blood T cell repertoires in COVID-19. Study overall: The United States, Italy and Spain supplied acute and convalescent COVID-19 samples. PBMCs, B-cell-depleted T cells, or T cells were the source of the cDNA or gDNA that made up the material.

V gave up 5 bases and J gave up 8 bases, with 12 bases separating them. The CDR3 extends over 12 amino acids. Original processing notes: Estimation of nucleated cell counts was performed using reference gene primer amplification. The table came from immunoSEQ multiplex PCR; TCRdb's copy has only in-frame clones and leaves some out. V, J and clone size derive from that table, while D and trimming were established from the DNA sequence. The sample shows fewer than 350,000 clones, approximately 90% of them seen only once. Enrolment of Seattle patients took place during active infection, and they were followed longitudinally.

The sequenced material came from peripheral blood. The rearrangement links TRBV12-3 or TRBV12-4 to TRBJ1-2; TRBD1 is a possible D gene (5 bases). The source is a woman aged 60 to 75 with COVID-19, enrolled during active disease. CDR3 nucleotide sequence: TGTGCCAGCAGTCTCGGAAGGGGCGGCTACACCTTC. Translated: CASSLGRGGYTF.